This T cell receptor (beta chain) was profiled in a study of T-cell reconstitution after alpha-beta-depleted transplantation in children. General observations from the study: Surviving thymic progenitors and recipient T cells were the source of high TCRbeta diversity at day 60 in some patients.

In the case of this clonotype: Its antigen remains unknown.

The V gene lost 1 base and the J gene lost 5 bases, with 11 bases spanning the gap. The CDR3 extends over 15 amino acids. TCRbeta library preparation incorporated unique molecular identifiers. MiXCR was run by TCRdb on the PCR reads, yielding one entry per CDR3 protein. Here the sample spans a few hundred thousand distinct CDR3 sequences, around 25% being singletons. Sequencing used PBMCs, mostly from graft donor cells, obtained 180 days after TCRalphabeta/CD19-depleted stem cell transplant. The sequence derives from a male patient younger than 18 who had a stem cell transplant for acute lymphoblastic leukemia, so the T cells may come from the graft donor. The rearrangement uses TRBV12-3 or TRBV12-4 and TRBJ1-4, with TRBD1 as a possible D gene (5 bases). CDR3 nucleotide sequence: TGTGCCAGCAGTTTAGTCGGGACCATAAATGAAAAACTGTTTTTT. This gives the protein CASSLVGTINEKLFF.